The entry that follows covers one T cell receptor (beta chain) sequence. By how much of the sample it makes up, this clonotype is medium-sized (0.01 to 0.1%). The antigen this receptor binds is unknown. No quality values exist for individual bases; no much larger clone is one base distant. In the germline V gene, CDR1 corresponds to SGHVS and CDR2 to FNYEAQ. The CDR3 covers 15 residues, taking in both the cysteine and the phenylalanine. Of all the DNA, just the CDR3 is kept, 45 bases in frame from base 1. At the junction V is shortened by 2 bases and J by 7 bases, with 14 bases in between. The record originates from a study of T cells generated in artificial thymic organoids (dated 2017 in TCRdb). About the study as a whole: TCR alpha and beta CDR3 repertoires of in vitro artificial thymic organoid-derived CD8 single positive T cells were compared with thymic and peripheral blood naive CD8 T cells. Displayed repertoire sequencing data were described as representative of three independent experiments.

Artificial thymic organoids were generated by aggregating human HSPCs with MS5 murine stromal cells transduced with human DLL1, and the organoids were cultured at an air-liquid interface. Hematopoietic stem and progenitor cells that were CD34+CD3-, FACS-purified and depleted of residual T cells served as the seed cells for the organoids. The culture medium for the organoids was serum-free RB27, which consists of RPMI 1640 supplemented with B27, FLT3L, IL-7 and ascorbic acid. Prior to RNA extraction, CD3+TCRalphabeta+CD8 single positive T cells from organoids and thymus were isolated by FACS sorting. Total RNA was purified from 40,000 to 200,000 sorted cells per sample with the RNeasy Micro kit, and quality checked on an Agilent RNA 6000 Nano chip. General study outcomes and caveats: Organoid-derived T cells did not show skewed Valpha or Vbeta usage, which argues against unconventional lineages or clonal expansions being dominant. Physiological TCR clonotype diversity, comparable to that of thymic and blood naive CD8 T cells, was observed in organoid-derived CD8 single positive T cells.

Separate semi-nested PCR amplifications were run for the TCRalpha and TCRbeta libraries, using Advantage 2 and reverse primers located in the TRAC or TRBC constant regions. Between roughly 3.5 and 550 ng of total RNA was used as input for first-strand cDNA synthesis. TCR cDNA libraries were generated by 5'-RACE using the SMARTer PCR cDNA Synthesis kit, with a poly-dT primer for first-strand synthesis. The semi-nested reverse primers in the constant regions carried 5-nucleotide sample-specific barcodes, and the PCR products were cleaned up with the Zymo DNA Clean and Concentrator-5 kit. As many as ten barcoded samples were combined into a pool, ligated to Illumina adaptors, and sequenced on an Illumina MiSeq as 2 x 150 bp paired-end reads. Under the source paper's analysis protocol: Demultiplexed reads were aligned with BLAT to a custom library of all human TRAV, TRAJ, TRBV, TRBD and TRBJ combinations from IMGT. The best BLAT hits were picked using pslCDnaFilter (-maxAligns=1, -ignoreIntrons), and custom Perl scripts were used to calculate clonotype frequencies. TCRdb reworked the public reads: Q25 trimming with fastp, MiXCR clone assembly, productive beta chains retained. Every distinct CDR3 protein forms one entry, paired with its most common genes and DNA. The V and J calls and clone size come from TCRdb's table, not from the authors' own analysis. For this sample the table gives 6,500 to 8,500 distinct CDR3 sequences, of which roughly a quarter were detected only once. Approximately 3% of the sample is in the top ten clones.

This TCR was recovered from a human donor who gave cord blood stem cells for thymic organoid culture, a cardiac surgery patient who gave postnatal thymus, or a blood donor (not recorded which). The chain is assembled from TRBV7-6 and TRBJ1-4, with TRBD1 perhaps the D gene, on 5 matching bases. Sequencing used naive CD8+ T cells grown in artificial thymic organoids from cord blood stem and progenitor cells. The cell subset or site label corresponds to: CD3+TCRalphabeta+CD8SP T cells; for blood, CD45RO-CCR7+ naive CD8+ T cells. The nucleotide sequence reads TGTGCCAGCAGCTTAATCCCGGGGGGGGGTGAAAAACTGTTTTTT. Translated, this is CASSLIPGGGEKLFF.